This T cell receptor beta chain was observed in a study of identical twins. TCRdb reprocessed the 5' RACE reads via MiXCR and lists one record per CDR3 protein. The sample yields some 270,000 distinct CDR3 sequences, roughly 8.7% seen once. The CDR3 is 16 amino acids. V was pared by 0 bases and J by 4 bases, with 13 bases between. Per germline, CDR1 SGDLS and CDR2 YYNGEE. Another study also made use of these data, one on yellow fever vaccine responses in identical twins.

What was sequenced was CD8+ T cells sorted from blood. The rearrangement uses TRBV9 and TRBJ2-2, with D maybe TRBD2 (7 bases). The clonotype was recovered from a woman under 30 in good health. CDR3 protein: CASSVGGGPTTGELFF. The CDR3 coding sequence is TGTGCCAGCAGCGTAGGCGGGGGCCCGACCACCGGGGAGCTGTTTTTT.